These 10 T cell receptor beta chains were all obtained from the same sample, sequenced in a study of radiation and T cells in renal cell carcinoma. Time point defined: blood 2 weeks post-SBRT. Treatment defined: 15 Gy SBRT to primary tumor, nephrectomy 4 weeks later. Profiling relied on immunoSEQ multiplex PCR, and the TCRdb table lists in-frame clones only, not all of them. The data hold some 80,000 clones, with around 85% observed a single time. This sample comprised blood, obtained from a patient whose treatment included radiotherapy and nephrectomy. These receptors were obtained from a woman aged 50 to 60 with renal cell carcinoma.

The J gene is TRBJ1-4, the V gene TRBV5-1, with TRBD1 matching over 8 bases. The CDR3 covers 14 residues. Germline values: CDR1 SGHRS, CDR2 YFSETQ. Germline trimming cut 3 bases from V and 8 bases from J; bases unmatched to any gene: 6. The CDR3 loop reads CASSWDRFGEKLFF. CDR3 sequence (DNA): TGCGCCAGCAGCTGGGACAGGTTCGGAGAAAAACTGTTTTTT.

The chain couples TRBV27 to TRBJ1-4, with TRBD1 as a possible D gene (6 bases). V shed 3 bases and J shed 7 bases, with 12 bases lying between them. The CDR3 covers 14 residues. The V gene's germline CDR1 is MNHEY and CDR2 SMNVEV (reference sequence). The chain's CDR3 is CASSFRGFSEKLFF. The DNA for the CDR3 is TGTGCCAGCAGTTTCAGGGGTTTTAGTGAAAAACTGTTTTTT.

This chain joins TRBV5-1 and TRBJ1-2; TRBD1 aligns across 10 bases. There are 17 residues in the CDR3. V lost 0 bases and J lost 4; bases outside the gene matches: 9. CDR1 and CDR2 (germline): SGHRS, YFSETQ. CDR3 nucleotide sequence: TGCGCCAGCAGCTTGGCCGGGGGACAGGGGACGAGCTATGGCTACACCTTC. Amino acids: CASSLAGGQGTSYGYTF.

This chain uses TRBV9 with TRBJ2-1; TRBD2 agrees at 12 bases. The J segment lost 4 bases and the V segment lost 0 bases, leaving 5 bases of the junction unmatched. Germline V gives CDR1 SGDLS, CDR2 YYNGEE. This CDR3 region has 17 residues. The DNA of the CDR3 is TGTGCCAGCAGCGTAGAGTCCGGGACTAGCGGGTACAATGAGCAGTTCTTC. Its protein is CASSVESGTSGYNEQFF.

Here the CDR3 DNA reads TGTGCCAGCAGCGCGCCGGGACAGGGAGTTTACGAGCAGTACTTC. This translates into CASSAPGQGVYEQYF. The chain recombines TRBV7-9 with TRBJ2-5; 9 bases fit TRBD1. The last part of the DNA fits TRBJ2-7 better; the J call may be wrong. CDR3 length equals 15 residues. The germline gives CDR1 SEHNR, CDR2 FQNEAQ (reference sequence).

The rearrangement links TRBV19 to TRBJ2-3; 12 nucleotides line up with TRBD2. The germline V gene encodes CDR1 LNHDA and CDR2 SQIVND (reference sequence). CDR3 length: 17 residues. The V gene end was trimmed by 6 bases and the J gene end by 2 bases; junction bases not matched to a gene: 9. The CDR3 is CASSLELAGGSTDTQYF. CDR3 nucleotide sequence: TGTGCCAGTAGCCTTGAACTAGCGGGGGGCTCCACAGATACGCAGTATTTT.

V usage is TRBV7-9 and J usage is TRBJ2-1; D may correspond to TRBD1 or TRBD2 (5 bases each). CDR3 length equals 17 residues. The germline V and J ends were trimmed by 5 bases and 8 bases, with 25 bases remaining between them. Per the germline V gene, CDR1 is SEHNR and CDR2 is FQNEAQ (reference sequence). This CDR3 reads CASSLRDQGVEGDEQFF. CDR3 nucleotides: TGTGCCAGCAGCCTTAGGGACCAAGGGGTTGAAGGAGATGAGCAGTTCTTC.

The J gene is TRBJ2-7, the V gene TRBV27; D remains ambiguous. The CDR3 sequence is 13 residues long. Germline V CDR1 and CDR2: MNHEY, SMNVEV (reference sequence). V shed 5 bases and J shed 4 bases, with 12 bases lying between them. DNA for the CDR3: TGTGCCAGCAGTCCGTTCGATGGATACGAGCAGTACTTC. It codes for CASSPFDGYEQYF.

The CDR3 coding sequence is TGTGCCAGCAGCTTAGGGACTGGGGGACTAGCGGTCAACGAGCAGTACTTC. The encoded protein is CASSLGTGGLAVNEQYF. This chain joins TRBV7-9 and TRBJ2-7; 11 positions match TRBD2. Germline loops: CDR1 SEHNR, CDR2 FQNEAQ (reference sequence). This CDR3 is 17 amino acids long. Trimming took 1 base from V and 5 from J; bases not matched to a gene: 10.

Only a few counts were recorded for this clone. The germline gene is not matched at one end of the junction; a read error may be the cause. The chain couples TRBV11-2 to TRBJ2-1; TRBD1 matches 9 bases. Germline lookup yields CDR1 SGHAT and CDR2 FQNNGV. The CDR3 loop spans 11 amino acids. CDR3 coding DNA: TGTGCCAGCAGCACTAGTGGGACAGGGATCTTC. Protein: CASSTSGTGIF.